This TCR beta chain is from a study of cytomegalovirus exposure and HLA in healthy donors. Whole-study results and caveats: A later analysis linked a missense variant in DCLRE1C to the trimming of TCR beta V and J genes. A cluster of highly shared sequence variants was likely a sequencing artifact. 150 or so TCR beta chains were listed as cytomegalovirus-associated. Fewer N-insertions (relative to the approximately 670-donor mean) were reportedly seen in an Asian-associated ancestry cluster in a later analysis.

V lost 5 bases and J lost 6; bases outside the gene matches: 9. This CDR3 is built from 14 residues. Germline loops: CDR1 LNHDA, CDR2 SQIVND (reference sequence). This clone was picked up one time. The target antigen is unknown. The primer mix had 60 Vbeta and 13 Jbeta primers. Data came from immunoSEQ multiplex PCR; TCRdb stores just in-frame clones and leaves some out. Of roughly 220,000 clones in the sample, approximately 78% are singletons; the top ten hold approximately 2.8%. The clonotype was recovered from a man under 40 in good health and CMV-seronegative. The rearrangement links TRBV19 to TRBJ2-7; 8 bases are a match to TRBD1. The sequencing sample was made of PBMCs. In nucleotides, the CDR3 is TGTGCCAGTAGTGTTTACGCAGGGGGCCTCGAGCAGTACTTC. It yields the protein CASSVYAGGLEQYF.